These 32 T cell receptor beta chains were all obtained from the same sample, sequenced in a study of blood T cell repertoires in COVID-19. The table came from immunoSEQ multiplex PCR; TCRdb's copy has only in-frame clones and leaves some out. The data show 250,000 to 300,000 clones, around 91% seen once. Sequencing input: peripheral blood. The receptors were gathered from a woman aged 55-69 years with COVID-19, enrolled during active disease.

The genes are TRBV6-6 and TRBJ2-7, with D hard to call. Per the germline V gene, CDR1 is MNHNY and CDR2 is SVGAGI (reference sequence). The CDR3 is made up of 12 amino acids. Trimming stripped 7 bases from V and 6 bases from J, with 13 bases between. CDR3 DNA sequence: TGTGCCAGCACCCTAGGTGGGTTCGAGCAGTACTTC. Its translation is CASTLGGFEQYF.

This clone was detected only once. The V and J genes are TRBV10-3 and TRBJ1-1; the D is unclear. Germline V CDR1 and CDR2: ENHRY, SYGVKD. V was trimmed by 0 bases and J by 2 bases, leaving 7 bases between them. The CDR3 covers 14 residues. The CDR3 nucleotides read TGTGCCATCAGTGAGTCATGGAGTAACACTGAAGCTTTCTTT. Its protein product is CAISESWSNTEAFF.

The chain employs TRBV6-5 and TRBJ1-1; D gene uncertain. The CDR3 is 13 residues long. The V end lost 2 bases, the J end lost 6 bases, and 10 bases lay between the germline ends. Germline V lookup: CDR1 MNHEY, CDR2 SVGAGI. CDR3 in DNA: TGTGCCAGCAGTTACCCCCGTAGCGCTGAAGCTTTCTTT. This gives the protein CASSYPRSAEAFF.

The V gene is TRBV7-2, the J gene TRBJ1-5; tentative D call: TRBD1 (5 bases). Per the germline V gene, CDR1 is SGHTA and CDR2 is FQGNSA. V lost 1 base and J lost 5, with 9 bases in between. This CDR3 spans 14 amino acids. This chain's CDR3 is CASSLEAGHQPQHF. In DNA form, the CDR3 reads TGTGCCAGCAGCTTAGAAGCGGGACATCAGCCCCAGCATTTT.

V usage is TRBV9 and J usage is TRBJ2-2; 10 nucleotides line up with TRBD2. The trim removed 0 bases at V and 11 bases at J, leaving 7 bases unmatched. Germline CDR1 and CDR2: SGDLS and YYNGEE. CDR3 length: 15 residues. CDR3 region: CASSVVDSGGLELFF. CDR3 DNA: TGTGCCAGCAGCGTAGTCGATAGCGGGGGGCTAGAGCTGTTTTTT.

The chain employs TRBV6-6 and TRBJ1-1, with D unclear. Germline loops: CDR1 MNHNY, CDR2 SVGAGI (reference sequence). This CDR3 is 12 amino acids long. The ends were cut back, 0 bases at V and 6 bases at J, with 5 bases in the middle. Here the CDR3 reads CASSYSSAEAFF. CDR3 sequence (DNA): TGTGCCAGCAGTTACTCATCGGCTGAAGCTTTCTTT.

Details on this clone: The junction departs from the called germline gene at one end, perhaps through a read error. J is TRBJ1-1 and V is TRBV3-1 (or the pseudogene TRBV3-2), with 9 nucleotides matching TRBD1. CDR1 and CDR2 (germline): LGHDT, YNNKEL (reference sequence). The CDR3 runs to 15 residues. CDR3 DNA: TGTGCCAGCAACCAAAATGGACAGGGGACGAATGAAGCTTTCTTT. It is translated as CASNQNGQGTNEAFF.

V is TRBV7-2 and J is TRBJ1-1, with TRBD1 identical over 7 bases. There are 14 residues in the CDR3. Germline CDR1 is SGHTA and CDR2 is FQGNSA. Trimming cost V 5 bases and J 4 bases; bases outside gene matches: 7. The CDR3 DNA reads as TGTGCCAGCAGCCCCCTCAGGGGGATCACTGAAGCTTTCTTT. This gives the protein CASSPLRGITEAFF. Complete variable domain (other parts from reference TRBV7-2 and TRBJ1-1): GAGVSQSPSNKVTEKGKDVELRCDPISGHTALYWYRQSLGQGLEFLIYFQGNSAPDKSGLPSDRFSAERTGGSVSTLTIQRTQQEDSAVYLCASSPLRGITEAFFGQGTRLTVV.

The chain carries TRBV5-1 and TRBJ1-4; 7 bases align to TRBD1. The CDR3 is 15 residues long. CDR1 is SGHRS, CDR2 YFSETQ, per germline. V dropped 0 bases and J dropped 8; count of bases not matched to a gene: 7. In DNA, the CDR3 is TGCGCCAGCAGCTTGGGCTCAGGGGGAAGGGAAAAACTGTTTTTT. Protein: CASSLGSGGREKLFF.

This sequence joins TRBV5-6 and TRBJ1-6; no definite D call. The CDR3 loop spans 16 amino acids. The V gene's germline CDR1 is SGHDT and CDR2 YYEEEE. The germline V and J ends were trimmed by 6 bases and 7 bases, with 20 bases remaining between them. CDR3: CASTSLYIGPNSPLHF. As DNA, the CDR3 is TGTGCCAGCACCTCCCTATATATTGGGCCAAATTCACCCCTCCACTTT.

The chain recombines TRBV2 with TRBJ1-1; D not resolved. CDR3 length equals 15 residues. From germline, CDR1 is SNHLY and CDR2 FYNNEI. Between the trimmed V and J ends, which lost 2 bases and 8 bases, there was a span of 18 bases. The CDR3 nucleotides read TGTGCCAGCAGTGAATACCCAGGTCAGCTCCAAGAAGCTTTCTTT. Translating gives CASSEYPGQLQEAFF. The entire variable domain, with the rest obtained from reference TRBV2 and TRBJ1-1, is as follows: EPEVTQTPSHQVTQMGQEVILRCVPISNHLYFYWYRQILGQKVEFLVSFYNNEISEKSEIFDDQFSVERPDGSNFTLKIRSTKLEDSAMYFCASSEYPGQLQEAFFGQGTRLTVV.

DNA of the CDR3: TGTGCCAGCAGCTCCGGGACAGGGGCCCCTAACCTCGATAATGAAAAACTGTTTTTT. Translated: CASSSGTGAPNLDNEKLFF. The chain recombines TRBV5-4 with TRBJ1-4; 10 bases line up with TRBD1. The CDR3 has 19 amino acids. V trimming: 3 bases; J trimming: 4 bases; junction bases outside the gene matches: 15. Germline CDR1 reads SGHNT; CDR2 reads YYREEE (reference sequence).

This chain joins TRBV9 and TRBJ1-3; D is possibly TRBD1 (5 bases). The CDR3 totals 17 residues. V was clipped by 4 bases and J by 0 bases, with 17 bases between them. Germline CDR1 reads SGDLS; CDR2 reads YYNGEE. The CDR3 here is CASSPNLGPASGNTIYF. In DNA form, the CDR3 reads TGTGCCAGCAGCCCCAATTTGGGGCCGGCCTCTGGAAACACCATATATTTT.

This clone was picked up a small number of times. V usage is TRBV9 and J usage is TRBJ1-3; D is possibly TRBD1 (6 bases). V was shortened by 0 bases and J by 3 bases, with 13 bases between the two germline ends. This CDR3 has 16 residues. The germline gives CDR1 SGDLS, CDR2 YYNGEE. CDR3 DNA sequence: TGTGCCAGCAGCGTAGAAGGGGGTCTTAGTGGAAACACCATATATTTT. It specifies CASSVEGGLSGNTIYF.

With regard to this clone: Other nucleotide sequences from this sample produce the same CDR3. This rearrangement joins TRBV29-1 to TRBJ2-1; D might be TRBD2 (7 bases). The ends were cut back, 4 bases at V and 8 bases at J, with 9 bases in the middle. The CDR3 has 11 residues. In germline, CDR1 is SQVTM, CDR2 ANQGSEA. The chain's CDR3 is CSVGGGDEQFF. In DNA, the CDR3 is TGCAGCGTTGGCGGGGGCGATGAGCAGTTCTTC.

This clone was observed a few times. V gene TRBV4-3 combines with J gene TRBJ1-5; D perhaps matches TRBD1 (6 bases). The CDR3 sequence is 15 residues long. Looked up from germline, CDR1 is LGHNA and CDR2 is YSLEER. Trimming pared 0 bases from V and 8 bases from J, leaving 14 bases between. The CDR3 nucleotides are TGCGCCAGCAGCCAAGATTACGCCCAGGGGAAGCCCCAGCATTTT. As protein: CASSQDYAQGKPQHF.

CDR3 residues: CASSLGGTPGGYTF. The DNA for the CDR3 is TGCGCCAGCAGCTTGGGGGGCACTCCCGGTGGCTACACCTTC. V gene TRBV5-1 combines with J gene TRBJ1-2; D might be TRBD1 (5 bases). The germline V and J ends were trimmed by 0 bases and 7 bases, with 13 bases remaining between them. Germline V gene sequence: CDR1 SGHRS, CDR2 YFSETQ. The CDR3 spans 14 residues.

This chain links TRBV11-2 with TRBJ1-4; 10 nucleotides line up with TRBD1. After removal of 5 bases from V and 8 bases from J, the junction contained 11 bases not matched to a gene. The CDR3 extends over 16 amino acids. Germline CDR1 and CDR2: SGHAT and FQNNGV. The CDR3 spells CASSPNRDRGREKLFF. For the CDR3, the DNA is TGTGCCAGCAGCCCCAATCGGGACAGGGGTCGAGAAAAACTGTTTTTT.

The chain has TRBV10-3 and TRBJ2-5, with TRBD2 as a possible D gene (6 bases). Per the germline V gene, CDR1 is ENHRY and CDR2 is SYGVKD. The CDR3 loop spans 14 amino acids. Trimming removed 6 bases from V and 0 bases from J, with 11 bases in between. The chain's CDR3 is CAISRDSYQETQYF. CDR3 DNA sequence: TGTGCCATCAGCCGGGACTCGTACCAAGAGACCCAGTACTTC.

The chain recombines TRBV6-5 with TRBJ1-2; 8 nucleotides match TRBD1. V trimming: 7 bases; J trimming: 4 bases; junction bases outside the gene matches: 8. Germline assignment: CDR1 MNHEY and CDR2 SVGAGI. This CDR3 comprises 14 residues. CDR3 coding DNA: TGTGCCAGCAACAACAGGGGGTTTAGCTATGGCTACACCTTC. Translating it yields CASNNRGFSYGYTF.

This CDR3 is CATSLGTGFAGGYTF. As DNA, the CDR3 is TGTGCCACCTCGTTGGGGACAGGTTTCGCTGGTGGCTACACCTTC. The J gene is TRBJ1-2, the V gene TRBV6-5, with 8 bases matching TRBD1. V trimming: 10 bases; J trimming: 7 bases; junction bases outside the gene matches: 17. The CDR3 sequence is 15 residues long. The V gene's germline CDR1 is MNHEY and CDR2 SVGAGI.

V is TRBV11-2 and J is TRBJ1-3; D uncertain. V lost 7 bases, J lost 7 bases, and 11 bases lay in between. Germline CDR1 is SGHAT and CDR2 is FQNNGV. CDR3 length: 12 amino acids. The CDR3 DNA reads TGTGCCAGCACCCCAGGCGGGAACACCATATATTTT. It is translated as CASTPGGNTIYF.

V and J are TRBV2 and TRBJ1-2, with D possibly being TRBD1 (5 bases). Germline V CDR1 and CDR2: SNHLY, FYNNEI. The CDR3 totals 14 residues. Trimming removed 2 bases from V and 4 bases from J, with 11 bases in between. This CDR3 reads CASSEIGEVYGYTF. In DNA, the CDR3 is TGTGCCAGCAGTGAAATAGGGGAGGTCTATGGCTACACCTTC.

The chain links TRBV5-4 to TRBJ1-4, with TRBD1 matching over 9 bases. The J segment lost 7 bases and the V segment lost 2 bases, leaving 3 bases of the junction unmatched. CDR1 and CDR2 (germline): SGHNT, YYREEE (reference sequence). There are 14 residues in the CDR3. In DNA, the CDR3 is TGTGCCAGCAGCTTACAGGGGGCGAGTGAAAAACTGTTTTTT. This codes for CASSLQGASEKLFF.

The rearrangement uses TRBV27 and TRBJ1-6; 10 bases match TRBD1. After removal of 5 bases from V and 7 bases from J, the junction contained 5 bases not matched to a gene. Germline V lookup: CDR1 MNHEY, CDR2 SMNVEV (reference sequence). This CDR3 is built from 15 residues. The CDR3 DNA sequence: TGTGCCAGCAGTCCCAGGGACAGGGGAAATTCACCCCTCCACTTT. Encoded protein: CASSPRDRGNSPLHF.

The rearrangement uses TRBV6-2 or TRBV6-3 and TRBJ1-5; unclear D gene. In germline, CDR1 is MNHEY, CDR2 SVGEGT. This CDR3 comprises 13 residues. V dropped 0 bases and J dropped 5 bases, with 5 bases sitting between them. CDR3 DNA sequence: TGTGCCAGCAGTTACTCGCGAGATCAGCCCCAGCATTTT. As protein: CASSYSRDQPQHF.

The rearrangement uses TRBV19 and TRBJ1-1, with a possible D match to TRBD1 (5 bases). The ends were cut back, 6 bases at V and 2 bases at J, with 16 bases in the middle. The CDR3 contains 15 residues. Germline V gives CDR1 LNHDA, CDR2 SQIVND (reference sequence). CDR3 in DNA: TGTGCCAGTAGCCACCGGGGGGTTTCTAACACTGAAGCTTTCTTT. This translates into CASSHRGVSNTEAFF.

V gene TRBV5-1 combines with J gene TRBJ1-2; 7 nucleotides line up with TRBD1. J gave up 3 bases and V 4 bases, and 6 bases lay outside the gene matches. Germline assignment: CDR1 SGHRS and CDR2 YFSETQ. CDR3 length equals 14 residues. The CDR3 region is CASSVSTGDYGYTF. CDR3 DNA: TGCGCCAGCAGCGTGTCCACAGGGGACTATGGCTACACCTTC.

The CDR3 coding sequence is TGTGCCAGCAGCCAAGACCACAGGGGAGGCGGGGGGACTGAAGCTTTCTTT. This sequence encodes CASSQDHRGGGGTEAFF. This chain connects TRBV14 to TRBJ1-1, with 7 bases fitting TRBD1. Germline CDR1 SGHDN, CDR2 FVKESK. The CDR3 is 17 residues long. V was pared by 0 bases and J by 5 bases, with 12 bases of the junction left unmatched.

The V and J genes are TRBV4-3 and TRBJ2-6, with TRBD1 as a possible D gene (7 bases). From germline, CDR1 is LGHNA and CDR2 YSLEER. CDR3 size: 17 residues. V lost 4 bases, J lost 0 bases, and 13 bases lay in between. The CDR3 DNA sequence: TGCGCCAGCAGCCGTTGGCAGGGGGGCTCTGGGGCCAACGTCCTGACTTTC. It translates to CASSRWQGGSGANVLTF.

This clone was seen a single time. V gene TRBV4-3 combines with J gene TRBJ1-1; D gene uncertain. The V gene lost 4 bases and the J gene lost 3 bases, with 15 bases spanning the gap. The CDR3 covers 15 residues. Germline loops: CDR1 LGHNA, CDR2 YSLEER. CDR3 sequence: CASSPDRLVDTEAFF. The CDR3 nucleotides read TGCGCCAGCAGCCCCGACCGCCTAGTTGACACTGAAGCTTTCTTT.

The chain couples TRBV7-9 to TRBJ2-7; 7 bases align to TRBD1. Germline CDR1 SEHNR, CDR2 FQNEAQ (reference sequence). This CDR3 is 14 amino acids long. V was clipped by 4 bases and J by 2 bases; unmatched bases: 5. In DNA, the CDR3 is TGTGCCAGCAGCTGGGGACAGCCCACCTACGAGCAGTACTTC. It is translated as CASSWGQPTYEQYF.